Detailed here is one TCR beta chain. The target antigen is unknown. These data are taken from a study of a mutant IDH1 vaccine in newly diagnosed glioma. Background on the study: Treatment recipients were approximately 62% male and 37.5% female, and their mean age was approximately 42 years.

Data came from immunoSEQ multiplex PCR; TCRdb stores just in-frame clones and leaves some out. The sample yields tens of thousands of clones, approximately 76% seen once. The time point here: week 47, end of study. Vaccinated patients received 300 ug of mutant IDH1 20-mer peptide per dose, with topical imiquimod. The receptor was derived from a woman in her 40s with glioma. Some clones in this sample may be carry-over from other donors' samples. Source: PBMCs, taken from a glioma patient whose treatment included an IDH1 peptide vaccine.

CDR3 sequence (DNA): TGTGCCAGCAGCTTCCGGACCCAACGAGTGGAAAAACTGTTTTTT. This gives the protein CASSFRTQRVEKLFF. V and J are TRBV13 and TRBJ1-4; D is unclear. The CDR3 is made up of 15 amino acids. Germline CDR1 reads PRHDT; CDR2 reads FYEKMQ (reference sequence). The ends were cut back, 3 bases at V and 8 bases at J, with 16 bases in the middle. Together with reference TRBV13 and TRBJ1-4, the CDR3 gives the full variable domain: AAGVIQSPRHLIKEKRETATLKCYPIPRHDTVYWYQQGPGQDPQFLISFYEKMQSDKGSIPDRFSAQQFSDYHSELNMSSLELGDSALYFCASSFRTQRVEKLFFGSGTQLSVL.